A single sample is the source of the 5 T cell receptor beta chains below, sequenced in a study of tumor-infiltrating lymphocytes in primary liver carcinoma. In addition to blood RNA drawn from unsorted whole blood, germline DNA was extracted. Starting material of 400 to 600 ng total RNA yielded TCR beta cDNA via a constant-region primer. Three nested multiplex PCR rounds of slightly modified ARM-PCR generated TCR beta libraries. With TRBV1-TRBV30 forward primers and a C-beta reverse primer, the first two PCR rounds were run for about 10 cycles each. TCRdb re-called the multiplex PCR reads with MiXCR, one entry per CDR3 protein. The repertoire consists of some 200,000 distinct CDR3 sequences, with approximately 64% occurring once and the leading ten covering approximately 6.6%. The sequencing input was peripheral blood. These receptor sequences come from a woman in her fifties or sixties with primary liver carcinoma and hepatitis B virus infection.

This clonotype was counted between two and nine times. A much larger clone lies one base from this, so it may be a read error. V is TRBV29-1 and J is TRBJ1-3; TRBD1 might be the D (5 bases). From germline, CDR1 is SQVTM and CDR2 ANQGSEA. The CDR3 has 10 amino acids. CDR3 DNA: TGCAGCGTCGGAGAGGACACCGTATATTTT. Its translation is CSVGEDTVYF. Filled out from reference TRBV29-1 and TRBJ1-3, the complete variable domain reads SAVISQKPSRDICQRGTSLTIQCQVDSQVTMMFWYRQQPGQSLTLIATANQGSEATYESGFVIDKFPISRPNLTFSTLTVSNMSPEDSSIYLCSVGEDTVYFGEGSWLTVV.

This chain uses TRBV5-6 with TRBJ1-2, with 7 bases aligning to TRBD1. This CDR3 has 13 residues. With V trimmed by 4 bases and J by 5 bases, 5 bases remained unmatched. Germline V gene lookup returns CDR1 SGHDT and CDR2 YYEEEE. The CDR3 DNA follows: TGTGCCAGCAGCGAGGGGGCAGAATATGGCTACACCTTC. Translated, it gives CASSEGAEYGYTF.

There are many counts of this clonotype. The rearrangement uses TRBV6-5 and TRBJ1-1; possible D gene TRBD1, 5 bases. The CDR3 spans 14 residues. Germline V gene lookup returns CDR1 MNHEY and CDR2 SVGAGI. The germline V and J ends were trimmed by 4 bases and 3 bases, with 12 bases remaining between them. The CDR3 reads CASSFQGFDTEAFF. The CDR3 DNA reads TGTGCCAGCAGTTTCCAGGGATTCGACACTGAAGCTTTCTTT.

As for this clonotype: The junction departs from the called germline gene at one end, perhaps through a read error. V usage is TRBV6-5 and J usage is TRBJ1-5; D ambiguous. The CDR3 is made up of 13 amino acids. From germline, CDR1 is MNHEY and CDR2 SVGAGI. CDR3 sequence reads: CASRVRREQPQHF. The CDR3 DNA sequence: TGTGCCAGCAGGGTCCGGAGGGAGCAGCCCCAACATTTT.

This clonotype was counted many times. The chain uses TRBV12-3 or TRBV12-4 and TRBJ2-3; D unresolved. V lost 5 bases and J lost 0, with 15 bases in between. The CDR3 sequence is 16 residues long. The CDR3 coding sequence is TGTGCCAGCAGTCTTCGGTCAATCGCTAGCACAGATACGCAGTATTTT. Its translation is CASSLRSIASTDTQYF.